The rows below give T cell receptor beta chains drawn from one sample of a study of T-cell memory formation after mild COVID-19. Using its own MiXCR run on the 5' RACE reads, TCRdb lists one record per CDR3 protein. This table holds about 430,000 distinct CDR3 sequences, approximately 24% found once. The sequenced material came from PBMCs or a T cell subset sorted from them (not recorded which). These receptors came from an adult woman who had mild COVID-19 (a few samples of this study predate the infection). Cell type and time point are not known. Each CDR3 is given with its conserved first and last residue. The D gene is left open where the match is weak. Only part of the rows carry a size: once, few, many, or a class if the clone is expanded.

clone_size,j_call,d_call,v_call,cdr3_nt,cdr3_aa
few,TRBJ2-1,TRBD2,TRBV13,TGTGCCAGCAGCTTCGGGGGGAGTAAGCAGTTCTTC,CASSFGGSKQFF
-,TRBJ2-3,-,TRBV7-3,TGTGCCAGCAGCTTAACGGCCCACCCCGGCTATGATACGCAGTATTTT,CASSLTAHPGYDTQYF
-,TRBJ2-7,TRBD2,TRBV12-3/TRBV12-4,TGTGCCAGCAGCATTAGCGGGGGAGGCTCCTACGAGCAGTACTTC,CASSISGGGSYEQYF
-,TRBJ1-1,-,TRBV7-2,TGTGCCAGCGGCCAGCGGGAAAGGCGATTGAACACTGAAGCTTTCTTT,CASGQRERRLNTEAFF
-,TRBJ1-1,-,TRBV20-1,TGCAGTGCTTTTGGCCCCCAACCGAACACTGAAGCTTTCTTT,CSAFGPQPNTEAFF
few,TRBJ1-1,-,TRBV20-1,TGCAGTGCTAGAGGGCTCGGGGACACTGAAGCTTTCTTT,CSARGLGDTEAFF
-,TRBJ2-7,-,TRBV4-1,TGCGCCAGCAGCCAAGATTGGCAGGGATCCTACGAGCAGTACTTC,CASSQDWQGSYEQYF
many,TRBJ2-7,-,TRBV5-1,TGCGCCAGCAGCTTGGACGGCTACGAGCAGTACTTC,CASSLDGYEQYF
-,TRBJ1-1,-,TRBV28,TGTGCCAGCAGGAACACTGAAGCTTTCTTT,CASRNTEAFF
-,TRBJ2-5,TRBD2,TRBV7-9,TGTGCCAGCAGCCCGACTAGCGGGGGCCAAGAGACCCAGTACTTC,CASSPTSGGQETQYF
-,TRBJ2-3,TRBD1,TRBV5-1,TGCGCCAGTCGGACAGGGGCGGATACGCAGTATTTT,CASRTGADTQYF
-,TRBJ2-3,-,TRBV10-3,TGTGCCATCAGTTATAGCACAGATACGCAGTATTTT,CAISYSTDTQYF
-,TRBJ2-2,TRBD2,TRBV6-6,TGTGCCAGCAGTTACGGGACTAGCGGGAGGTCCGGGGAGCTGTTTTTT,CASSYGTSGRSGELFF
-,TRBJ1-1,-,TRBV5-1,TGCGCCAGCAGCATAGGGACCTCCTACACTGAAGCTTTCTTT,CASSIGTSYTEAFF
-,TRBJ2-5,TRBD2,TRBV20-1,TGCAGTGCTAAGACGGGGGGGCCGTTGGAGACCCAGTACTTC,CSAKTGGPLETQYF
few,TRBJ2-1,-,TRBV7-2,TGTGCCAGCAGCTCCCTCGTGTATGAGCAGTTCTTC,CASSSLVYEQFF
once,TRBJ2-1,-,TRBV11-3,TGTGCCAGCAGCCACTGGACAGTGGACGATGAGCAGTTCTTC,CASSHWTVDDEQFF
few,TRBJ2-4,-,TRBV7-2,TGTGCCAGCAGCTTGGAGAGGGGCATTCAGTACTTC,CASSLERGIQYF
-,TRBJ2-7,-,TRBV20-1,TGCAGTGCTATCGACCCAGGGCGCTCCTACGAGCAGTACTTC,CSAIDPGRSYEQYF
few,TRBJ1-4,-,TRBV15,TGTGCCACCAGCAGGAAGGGTATTCGGGAAAAACTGTTTTTT,CATSRKGIREKLFF